One and the same sample provided the 8 T cell receptor beta chains below, sequenced in a study of CD8 T cells in ankylosing spondylitis. TCRdb analysed the 5' RACE reads with MiXCR anew, one entry per CDR3 protein. The repertoire holds 150,000 to 200,000 distinct CDR3 sequences, approximately 13% seen once, with approximately 11% in the top ten. Sequencing was carried out using blood, either unsorted or a sorted T cell fraction (not recorded which). The receptors were sampled from a female donor with ankylosing spondylitis or in good health (not recorded which).

This clonotype came up a few times. This chain uses TRBV12-3 or TRBV12-4 with TRBJ2-7; weak D call: TRBD2 (5 bases). Deletions cut 2 bases from V and 3 bases from J, with 11 bases between. CDR3 length equals 14 residues. The CDR3 DNA reads TGTGCCAGCAGTTTACGGGGTCCGGTCTACGAGCAGTACTTC. Residues: CASSLRGPVYEQYF.

Concerning this clonotype: One end of the junction is discordant with germline, which a read error may explain. The rearrangement uses TRBV7-2 and TRBJ2-3, with D maybe TRBD2 (7 bases). The germline CDR1 and CDR2 sequences are SGHTA and FQGNSA. The CDR3 loop spans 15 amino acids. In nucleotides, the CDR3 is TGTGCCAGCAGCATTATGGGAGGGCGGACAGATACGCAGAATTTT. Encoded protein: CASSIMGGRTDTQNF. Full variable domain (rest looked up from reference TRBV7-2 and TRBJ2-3): GAGVSQSPSNKVTEKGKDVELRCDPISGHTALYWYRQSLGQGLEFLIYFQGNSAPDKSGLPSDRFSAERTGGSVSTLTIQRTQQEDSAVYLCASSIMGGRTDTQNFGPGTRLTVL.

This clonotype was found a few times. The chain links TRBV7-3 to TRBJ2-4, with 7 nucleotides matching TRBD1. This CDR3 is 15 amino acids long. The trim removed 5 bases at V and 1 base at J, leaving 5 bases unmatched. CDR1 and CDR2 (germline): SGHTA, FQGTGA. In nucleotides, the CDR3 is TGTGCCAGCAGCCCGGGCAGGGGGGCCAAAAACATTCAGTACTTC. It codes for CASSPGRGAKNIQYF.

The gene calls are TRBV7-2 and TRBJ2-3, with D tentatively TRBD2 (6 bases). V lost 2 bases and J 5 bases, leaving 11 bases between the germline ends. The CDR3 has 14 amino acids. CDR1 and CDR2 from the germline V gene are SGHTA and FQGNSA. The CDR3 nucleotides are TGTGCCAGCAGCTTATCGCTAGCGTTAGATACGCAGTATTTT. Its protein product is CASSLSLALDTQYF.

This clonotype has a handful of counts. This rearrangement joins TRBV3-1 to TRBJ2-1; D might be TRBD1 or TRBD2, each matching 5 bases. The CDR3 length is 14 residues. Germline-derived CDR1 and CDR2 are LGHDT and YNNKEL (reference sequence). The V and J ends lost 4 bases and 12 bases respectively, with 19 bases between them. The CDR3 sequence is CASSRDRIGKGQFF. The CDR3 bases are TGTGCCAGCAGCCGGGACCGTATCGGGAAGGGGCAGTTCTTC.

This clonotype was seen at least ten times. This sequence joins TRBV12-3 or TRBV12-4 and TRBJ1-1, with D maybe TRBD1 (5 bases). This CDR3 is 13 amino acids long. V was trimmed by 5 bases and J by 0 bases, leaving 7 bases between them. The DNA of the CDR3 is TGTGCCAGCAGTACGACAGTGAACACTGAAGCTTTCTTT. Its protein is CASSTTVNTEAFF.

There are many counts of this clonotype. This chain uses TRBV24-1 with TRBJ2-2; 7 nucleotides match TRBD2. CDR3 length: 11 amino acids. Unmatched junction bases numbered 1, after V lost 9 bases and J lost 7 bases. Per germline, CDR1 KGHDR and CDR2 SFDVKD. CDR3 in DNA: TGTGCCACCCGCGGGGGCGGGGAGCTGTTTTTT. Its protein product is CATRGGGELFF.

A few counts support this clonotype. The rearrangement uses TRBV27 and TRBJ1-5; D remains ambiguous. Germline CDR1 and CDR2: MNHEY and SMNVEV (reference sequence). The CDR3 is 12 residues long. The germline V and J ends were trimmed by 6 bases and 3 bases, with 6 bases remaining between them. CDR3 coding DNA: TGTGCCAGCAGCTTTACCAATCAGCCCCAGCATTTT. It specifies CASSFTNQPQHF.